This TCR beta chain was found in a study of a mutant IDH1 vaccine in newly diagnosed glioma. Whole-study context: The therapy given earlier, which was standard therapy, consisted of radiotherapy, temozolomide, or both, and most of the patients received both.

Notes on this clone: What it recognizes is unknown.

The assay was immunoSEQ multiplex PCR, and TCRdb's table has in-frame clones only and misses some. Of roughly 70,000 clones listed, approximately 88% were seen once; the top ten hold roughly 9.5%. J lost 10 bases, V lost 0 bases, and 10 bases had no gene match. In germline, CDR1 is GTSNPN, CDR2 SVGIG (reference sequence). The CDR3 is made up of 14 amino acids. Time point noted: week 11, during vaccination. What each vaccine dose contained was 300 ug of mutant IDH1 20-mer peptide, accompanied by topical imiquimod. The donor cohort comprised cases of new WHO grade 3 or 4 IDH1-mutant, ATRX-lost astrocytoma.

The chain carries TRBV30 and TRBJ1-2, with TRBD1 matching over 8 bases. This material consisted of PBMCs, taken from a glioma patient whose treatment included an IDH1 peptide vaccine. This TCR derives from a woman between 45 and 60 years old with glioma. The CDR3 DNA follows: TGTGCCTGGAGTGTACAGAGGGCAGGGGGCCCCTACACCTTC. Residues: CAWSVQRAGGPYTF.